A single sample is the source of the 5 T cell receptor beta chains below, sequenced in a study of OX40 agonist ivuxolimab in advanced cancers. The library was produced with the immunoSEQ multiplex PCR assay. The immuneACCESS repertoire file appears here via TCRdb, limited to in-frame rearrangements. These files lack a portion of the clones; in checked studies, under half of the deficit traces to unresolved V genes, and the cause of the others is not known. In this sample the table shows about 61,000 clones, 75% to 90% of which occur a single time. The ten top clones hold under 2.5% of the sample. The material was CD4+ or CD8+ T cells sorted from blood, obtained in a trial of the OX40 agonist ivuxolimab. Receptors were obtained from an adult with an advanced solid tumor such as melanoma, head and neck, liver or kidney cancer.

V is TRBV30 and J is TRBJ1-2; D is uncertain. V shed 0 bases and J shed 5 bases, with 4 bases lying between them. CDR1 and CDR2 (germline): GTSNPN, SVGIG (reference sequence). The CDR3 is 11 amino acids. As DNA, the CDR3 is TGTGCCTGGAGTGTGGGGTATGGCTACACCTTC. It specifies CAWSVGYGYTF.

This clone was observed a few times. This chain links TRBV30 with TRBJ1-5, with D unclear. The CDR3 contains 15 residues. Trimming took 2 bases from V and 4 from J, leaving 15 bases between them. From germline, CDR1 is GTSNPN and CDR2 SVGIG (reference sequence). The DNA for the CDR3 is TGTGCCTGGAGTTCCCCAGGTCCGCGGAATCAGCCCCAGCATTTT. Protein product: CAWSSPGPRNQPQHF.

This sequence joins TRBV19 and TRBJ2-6; no clear D gene. The V and J ends lost 2 bases and 4 bases respectively, with 15 bases between them. Germline V lookup: CDR1 LNHDA, CDR2 SQIVND (reference sequence). This CDR3 is 17 amino acids long. CDR3 sequence: CASSIPKPGSGANVLTF. The CDR3 DNA follows: TGTGCCAGTAGTATACCGAAGCCAGGCTCAGGGGCCAACGTCCTGACTTTC.

This clone was picked up one time. The V call is TRBV19, the J call TRBJ2-2; TRBD2 agrees at 8 bases. After removal of 2 bases from V and 6 bases from J, the junction contained 5 bases not matched to a gene. CDR1 is LNHDA and CDR2 is SQIVND in the germline V gene (reference sequence). The CDR3 runs to 15 residues. CDR3 nucleotide sequence: TGTGCCAGTAGTATACCCGGGGGGGCCGCCGGGGAGCTGTTTTTT. Protein sequence: CASSIPGGAAGELFF. Together with reference TRBV19 and TRBJ2-2, the CDR3 gives the full variable domain: DGGITQSPKYLFRKEGQNVTLSCEQNLNHDAMYWYRQDPGQGLRLIYYSQIVNDFQKGDIAEGYSVSREKKESFPLTVTSAQKNPTAFYLCASSIPGGAAGELFFGEGSRLTVL.

This chain uses TRBV2 with TRBJ1-1; a possible D gene is TRBD1 (5 bases). Trimming pared 8 bases from V and 3 bases from J, leaving 7 bases between. Per germline, CDR1 SNHLY and CDR2 FYNNEI. CDR3 length: 11 residues. CDR3 DNA: TGTGCCAGCCAGGGAGACACTGAAGCTTTCTTT. As protein: CASQGDTEAFF.